Following are 18 T cell receptor beta chains from one sample sequenced in a study of lymphopenia after photon versus proton radiotherapy. Only in-frame clones appear in the TCRdb table, and some are missing; sequencing was by immunoSEQ multiplex PCR. The repertoire has about 24,000 clones, roughly 80% of them found once; the top ten carry less than 25%. The source was peripheral blood, collected from a patient treated with proton-based radiotherapy. These receptors all stem from a woman aged 65 to 85 with pancreatic cancer.

This rearrangement joins TRBV25-1 to TRBJ2-1; 8 positions match TRBD2. Trimming at V came to 7 bases and at J to 4 bases, leaving 15 bases not matched to a gene. The V gene's germline CDR1 is MGHDK and CDR2 SYGVNS. There are 17 residues in the CDR3. The CDR3 sequence is CASTPGGGVGPYNEQFF. CDR3 in DNA: TGTGCCAGCACCCCCGGGGGGGGCGTGGGACCTTACAATGAGCAGTTCTTC.

CDR3 amino acids: CASSYSPGGGQETQYF. Written as DNA, the CDR3 is TGTGCCAGCAGTTACTCGCCAGGGGGGGGCCAAGAGACCCAGTACTTC. V gene TRBV6-5 combines with J gene TRBJ2-5; tentatively, D is TRBD1 or TRBD2 (7 bases each). Trimming cost V 0 bases and J 1 base, with 12 bases left between them. Germline V gene sequence: CDR1 MNHEY, CDR2 SVGAGI. The CDR3 loop spans 16 amino acids.

This clone was detected a few times. V and J are TRBV29-1 and TRBJ2-7; D is tentatively TRBD1 or TRBD2 (7 bases each). Germline values: CDR1 SQVTM, CDR2 ANQGSEA. The ends were cut back, 6 bases at V and 4 bases at J, with 13 bases in the middle. The CDR3 is made up of 12 amino acids. This CDR3 reads CSVQGGAYEQYF. Written as DNA, the CDR3 is TGCAGCGTCCAGGGGGGGGCGTACGAGCAGTACTTC.

The rearrangement links TRBV2 to TRBJ2-2; 7 bases align to TRBD1. Trimming removed 0 bases from V and 6 bases from J; junction bases left unmatched: 7. The CDR3 has 16 amino acids. Germline CDR1 reads SNHLY; CDR2 reads FYNNEI. CDR3 DNA sequence: TGTGCCAGCAGTGAAGCGAGACAGGGTGGCGCCGGGGAGCTGTTTTTT. Its protein is CASSEARQGGAGELFF.

The V and J genes are TRBV15 and TRBJ1-1, with D perhaps TRBD1 (5 bases). Germline CDR1 is LNHNV and CDR2 is YYDKDF (reference sequence). The CDR3 spans 15 residues. V dropped 0 bases and J dropped 4 bases, with 12 bases sitting between them. CDR3 sequence: CATSRESWGSTEAFF. DNA of the CDR3: TGTGCCACCAGCAGAGAATCTTGGGGCTCCACTGAAGCTTTCTTT.

V usage is TRBV7-9 and J usage is TRBJ2-2; tentative D call: TRBD2 (5 bases). The CDR3 length is 13 residues. Germline lookup yields CDR1 SEHNR and CDR2 FQNEAQ (reference sequence). The ends were cut back, 1 base at V and 7 bases at J, with 7 bases in the middle. CDR3 coding DNA: TGTGCCAGCAGCTTAGGAGGGCTCGGGGAGCTGTTTTTT. Translation: CASSLGGLGELFF.

The chain uses TRBV28 and TRBJ1-3, with a weak D call TRBD1 (5 bases). Germline CDR1 and CDR2: MDHEN and SYDVKM. The CDR3 loop spans 16 amino acids. Trimming took 6 bases from V and 3 from J, leaving 18 bases between them. The DNA of the CDR3 is TGTGCCAGCAGCCCCTCGAGGGGCAATAGTGGAAACACCATATATTTT. It translates to CASSPSRGNSGNTIYF.

The chain joins TRBV10-3 to TRBJ1-6, with D maybe TRBD1 (6 bases). The V and J ends lost 4 bases and 7 bases respectively, with 11 bases between them. CDR1 ENHRY and CDR2 SYGVKD come from the germline V gene. The CDR3 consists of 14 residues. This chain's CDR3 is CAISGEGGNSPLHF. As DNA, the CDR3 is TGTGCCATCAGTGGCGAGGGGGGGAATTCACCCCTCCACTTT.

This clone was detected once. The chain has TRBV2 and TRBJ2-7, with 11 nucleotides matching TRBD1. There are 17 residues in the CDR3. In germline, CDR1 is SNHLY, CDR2 FYNNEI. Unmatched junction bases numbered 15, after V lost 6 bases and J lost 5 bases. CDR3 amino acids: CASRSWTGGEKAHEQYF. The CDR3 DNA follows: TGTGCCAGCAGGTCCTGGACAGGGGGCGAAAAAGCCCACGAGCAGTACTTC.

This clone is a singleton in its sample. The CDR3 DNA reads TGTGCCAGCAGCCAAGAATTGGTTGAAGCTTTCTTT. Residues: CASSQELVEAFF. The chain employs TRBV14 and TRBJ1-1; D is undetermined. This CDR3 is built from 12 residues. Germline V CDR1 and CDR2: SGHDN, FVKESK. The germline V and J ends were trimmed by 0 bases and 7 bases, with 6 bases remaining between them.

V gene TRBV7-9 combines with J gene TRBJ1-4, with a tentative D call TRBD1 (5 bases). V lost 2 bases and J 6 bases, leaving 10 bases between the germline ends. This CDR3 spans 14 amino acids. Germline V CDR1 and CDR2: SEHNR, FQNEAQ (reference sequence). The CDR3 sequence: CASSLKGGDEKLFF. As DNA, the CDR3 is TGTGCCAGCAGCTTAAAGGGAGGGGATGAAAAACTGTTTTTT.

The count of this clone is one. The J gene is TRBJ2-1, the V gene TRBV5-1; 8 bases map to TRBD2. In germline, CDR1 is SGHRS, CDR2 YFSETQ. The CDR3 runs 16 residues. V shed 4 bases and J 6 bases; nucleotides not matched to a gene: 12. The CDR3 bases are TGCGCCAGCAGCGCCGCGGCGGGAGGCCGGCGCAATGAGCAGTTCTTC. Its protein product is CASSAAAGGRRNEQFF. The full variable domain, in which reference TRBV5-1 and TRBJ2-1 provide the parts outside the CDR3, is KAGVTQTPRYLIKTRGQQVTLSCSPISGHRSVSWYQQTPGQGLQFLFEYFSETQRNKGNFPGRFSGRQFSNSRSEMNVSTLELGDSALYLCASSAAAGGRRNEQFFGPGTRLTVL.

In DNA, the CDR3 is TGTGCCAGCAGCCCCTCGGGACTAGCGGAAACCGCGCAGTATTTT. The encoded protein is CASSPSGLAETAQYF. The V call is TRBV2, the J call TRBJ2-3; TRBD2 aligns across 11 bases. The CDR3 spans 15 residues. CDR1 and CDR2 (germline): SNHLY, FYNNEI. The V segment lost 6 bases and the J segment 10 bases; nucleotides outside the gene matches: 12.

V usage is TRBV10-3 and J usage is TRBJ2-1; D could derive from TRBD1 or TRBD2 (5 bases each). CDR3 size: 15 residues. Trimming took off 3 bases at V and 0 bases at J, with 9 bases between the two ends. Germline V gives CDR1 ENHRY, CDR2 SYGVKD. In DNA, the CDR3 is TGTGCCATCAGTGATTCAGGGAGCTCCTACAATGAGCAGTTCTTC. This gives the protein CAISDSGSSYNEQFF.

The J gene is TRBJ2-5, the V gene TRBV6-1, with unresolved D. This CDR3 spans 15 amino acids. V was clipped by 7 bases and J by 5 bases, with 20 bases between them. Germline V gene lookup returns CDR1 MNHNS and CDR2 SASEGT. CDR3 in DNA: TGTGCCAGCATTTCCCCCAGGAGAACCGGGGAGACCCAGTACTTC. Its protein product is CASISPRRTGETQYF.

This clone is a singleton in its sample. This rearrangement joins TRBV7-9 to TRBJ2-1; 8 bases fit TRBD2. Per germline, CDR1 SEHNR and CDR2 FQNEAQ (reference sequence). V was clipped by 4 bases and J by 2 bases; unmatched bases: 7. The CDR3 has 16 amino acids. For the CDR3, the DNA is TGTGCCAGCAGCTCCCGGGAGGGGTTCCCCTACAATGAGCAGTTCTTC. It yields the protein CASSSREGFPYNEQFF. The full variable domain, completed using reference TRBV7-9 and TRBJ2-1, is DTGVSQNPRHKITKRGQNVTFRCDPISEHNRLYWYRQTLGQGPEFLTYFQNEAQLEKSRLLSDRFSAERPKGSFSTLEIQRTEQGDSAMYLCASSSREGFPYNEQFFGPGTRLTVL.

CDR3 amino acids: CASSQEAGFSYNEQFF. CDR3 DNA sequence: TGTGCCAGCAGCCAAGAGGCAGGGTTCTCCTACAATGAGCAGTTCTTC. The genes are TRBV14 and TRBJ2-1, with D maybe TRBD1 (5 bases). V was shortened by 0 bases and J by 0 bases, with 9 bases between the two germline ends. This CDR3 region has 16 residues. Germline CDR1 and CDR2: SGHDN and FVKESK.

The V and J genes are TRBV27 and TRBJ2-6; D gene ambiguous. Trimming took off 2 bases at V and 4 bases at J, with 9 bases between the two ends. The CDR3 is made up of 15 amino acids. From germline, CDR1 is MNHEY and CDR2 SMNVEV (reference sequence). The CDR3 is CASSLRRMGANVLTF. In DNA, the CDR3 is TGTGCCAGCAGTTTAAGAAGGATGGGGGCCAACGTCCTGACTTTC. The full variable domain, completed using reference TRBV27 and TRBJ2-6, is EAQVTQNPRYLITVTGKKLTVTCSQNMNHEYMSWYRQDPGLGLRQIYYSMNVEVTDKGDVPEGYKVSRKEKRNFPLILESPSPNQTSLYFCASSLRRMGANVLTFGAGSRLTVL.